This T cell receptor beta chain was sequenced during a study of cytomegalovirus exposure and HLA in healthy donors. Study as a whole: In a previous analysis, 100 million to 140 million unique TCR beta sequences were found from 150 million to 200 million T cells. General study points: Most likely, a cluster of highly shared sequence variants arose as a sequencing artifact.

Germline V lookup: CDR1 SGHNT, CDR2 YENEEA. V lost 5 bases and J lost 7, with 17 bases in between. The CDR3 consists of 14 residues. Of note for this clone: Antigen specificity is unknown.

This PCR relied on a set of 60 Vbeta primers and 13 Jbeta primers. The data were produced by immunoSEQ multiplex PCR, yet TCRdb's version contains in-frame clones alone and is incomplete. The sample comprises under 200,000 clones, roughly 79% of which are singletons, and approximately 2.2% rests with the top ten. The TCR comes from a woman in her twenties or thirties in good health and CMV-seropositive. The sequencing sample was made of PBMCs. The chain combines TRBV11-3 with TRBJ1-1; D is uncertain. The CDR3 spells CASSLHPGSGEAFF. In DNA form, the CDR3 reads TGTGCCAGCAGCCTACACCCGGGAAGTGGTGAAGCTTTCTTT. The variable domain in full, with the rest retrieved from reference TRBV11-3 and TRBJ1-1, is EAGVVQSPRYKIIEKKQPVAFWCNPISGHNTLYWYLQNLGQGPELLIRYENEEAVDDSQLPKDRFSAERLKGVDSTLKIQPAELGDSAVYLCASSLHPGSGEAFFGQGTRLTVV.